This T cell receptor beta chain was captured in a study of neurological immune-mediated disorders. Study-wide points: Whereas HTLV-1-associated myelopathy showed the most TCR clonal expansion, multiple sclerosis showed the least, with levels below those of healthy controls. None of the CDR3 amino acid sequences found in expanded clones was shared across subjects. This suggests that the TCR-beta repertoires were private in all groups.

The sample's time point: technical triplicate 1. Use was made of roughly 980,000 CD4+ or CD8+ T cells in sorted libraries. TCRdb reprocessed the 5' RACE reads via MiXCR and lists one record per CDR3 protein. The sample holds tens of thousands of distinct CDR3 sequences, about 13% seen once. This clonotype occurred many times. Its antigen is unknown. The material sequenced was CD4+ T cells from blood. The TCR comes from a female donor with HTLV-1-associated myelopathy (HAM/TSP).

The CDR3 DNA reads TGTGCCAGCAGCTTATCCGGGGTAGCGGGGCAAGAGACCCAGTACTTC. Translating gives CASSLSGVAGQETQYF. The chain couples TRBV7-2 to TRBJ2-5, with TRBD2 matching 8 bases. Germline values: CDR1 SGHTA, CDR2 FQGNSA. CDR3 length: 16 residues. V lost 2 bases and J lost 2; bases outside the gene matches: 7.